This entry lists 11 T cell receptor beta chains sequenced from one sample in a study of PD-1 blockade in classical Hodgkin lymphoma. All trial patients relapsed after autologous stem cell transplantation. Generated by immunoSEQ multiplex PCR, the TCRdb table keeps only in-frame clones and is missing some. This table has 20,000 to 30,000 clones, almost 70% appearing once. The sample consisted of peripheral blood mononuclear cells (PBMCs), taken at baseline. The source of these receptors is a human donor with classical Hodgkin lymphoma.

This chain uses TRBV7-6 with TRBJ2-1; TRBD2 matches at 13 bases. In germline, CDR1 is SGHVS, CDR2 FNYEAQ. There are 16 residues in the CDR3. The J segment lost 8 bases and the V segment lost 0 bases, leaving 4 bases of the junction unmatched. CDR3 coding DNA: TGTGCCAGCAGCTTAGCGACTAGCGGGGGGTCCTATGAGCAGTTCTTC. Protein product: CASSLATSGGSYEQFF.

This clone was detected once. The CDR3 bases are TGTGCCAGCAGCTTAGGAGGGGGTACAGGGCCCAGTAGCTCCTACGAGCAGTACTTC. Amino acid sequence: CASSLGGGTGPSSSYEQYF. The V call is TRBV7-8, the J call TRBJ2-7; D perhaps matches TRBD1 (6 bases). CDR3 length: 19 residues. V was cut by 1 base and J by 0 bases, with 22 bases left in between. Germline assignment: CDR1 SGHVS and CDR2 FQNEAQ.

The chain links TRBV19 to TRBJ2-1; D possibly corresponds to TRBD1 (6 bases). Trimming cost V 1 base and J 6 bases, with 19 bases left between them. The germline gives CDR1 LNHDA, CDR2 SQIVND (reference sequence). The CDR3 extends over 17 amino acids. The CDR3, as DNA: TGTGCCAGTAGTATAGTATTTCGGGGACAATGGGCCAATGAGCAGTTCTTC. Translation: CASSIVFRGQWANEQFF.

This chain's CDR3 is CASRNDRVGEQYF. The CDR3 coding sequence is TGTGCCAGCAGAAACGACAGGGTAGGCGAGCAGTACTTC. V and J are TRBV7-8 and TRBJ2-7; 7 nucleotides align to TRBD1. Germline CDR1 and CDR2: SGHVS and FQNEAQ. Trimming took 6 bases from V and 6 from J; bases not matched to a gene: 8. The CDR3 loop spans 13 amino acids.

This clone appeared a few times. The rearrangement joins TRBV5-1 to TRBJ1-1; TRBD1 aligns across 8 bases. This CDR3 contains 16 residues. The V gene end was trimmed by 3 bases and the J gene end by 2 bases; junction bases not matched to a gene: 9. In germline, CDR1 is SGHRS, CDR2 YFSETQ. The CDR3 sequence: CASSSDSQGANTEAFF. CDR3 nucleotides: TGCGCCAGCAGCTCGGATTCTCAGGGGGCAAACACTGAAGCTTTCTTT.

The gene calls are TRBV20-1 and TRBJ2-7; no definite D call. Germline CDR1 is DFQATT and CDR2 is SNEGSKA (reference sequence). Trimming cost V 5 bases and J 2 bases, with 4 bases left between them. This CDR3 spans 10 amino acids. The CDR3 loop is CSAGPYEQYF. Here the CDR3 DNA reads TGCAGTGCTGGACCCTACGAGCAGTACTTC.

This clone is medium-sized in the sample. The chain joins TRBV7-9 to TRBJ1-1; no clear D gene. The CDR3 is 13 amino acids. V lost 5 bases, J lost 4 bases, and 11 bases lay in between. In germline, CDR1 is SEHNR, CDR2 FQNEAQ (reference sequence). The CDR3 DNA is TGTGCCAGCAGCAACCCGGGCTTCACTGAAGCTTTCTTT. Amino acid sequence: CASSNPGFTEAFF. Drawing the rest from reference TRBV7-9 and TRBJ1-1, the complete variable domain is DTGVSQNPRHKITKRGQNVTFRCDPISEHNRLYWYRQTLGQGPEFLTYFQNEAQLEKSRLLSDRFSAERPKGSFSTLEIQRTEQGDSAMYLCASSNPGFTEAFFGQGTRLTVV.

The rearrangement joins TRBV28 to TRBJ2-1, with 12 positions matching TRBD1. Germline values: CDR1 MDHEN, CDR2 SYDVKM. The CDR3 length is 15 residues. Germline trimming cut 6 bases from V and 6 bases from J; bases unmatched to any gene: 6. The chain's CDR3 is CASRRPGQGANEQFF. The CDR3 region has the DNA TGTGCCAGCAGGCGCCCGGGACAGGGGGCCAATGAGCAGTTCTTC.

This chain joins TRBV28 and TRBJ1-5, with TRBD1 matching 9 bases. V lost 6 bases to trimming and J lost 6 bases; unmatched junction nucleotides: 9. Germline V gene lookup returns CDR1 MDHEN and CDR2 SYDVKM. The CDR3 totals 15 residues. For the CDR3, the DNA is TGTGCCAGCAGACGAATCCGGGACAGGGTTCAGCCCCAGCATTTT. Its protein is CASRRIRDRVQPQHF.

This clone was seen once. V usage is TRBV5-4 and J usage is TRBJ1-2; 9 positions agree with TRBD1. Trimming cost V 4 bases and J 2 bases; bases outside gene matches: 0. Germline CDR1 SGHNT, CDR2 YYREEE (reference sequence). This CDR3 has 13 amino acids. DNA for the CDR3: TGTGCCAGCAGCGGGACAGGGAACTATGGCTACACCTTC. Translation: CASSGTGNYGYTF. Variable domain in full (rest from reference TRBV5-4 and TRBJ1-2): ETGVTQSPTHLIKTRGQQVTLRCSSQSGHNTVSWYQQALGQGPQFIFQYYREEENGRGNFPPRFSGLQFPNYSSELNVNALELDDSALYLCASSGTGNYGYTFGSGTRLTVV.

The chain carries TRBV11-3 and TRBJ2-5; D may be TRBD1 (5 bases). From germline, CDR1 is SGHNT and CDR2 YENEEA. This CDR3 is 13 amino acids long. The V end lost 0 bases, the J end lost 5 bases, and 7 bases lay between the germline ends. This chain's CDR3 is CASSLEWGETQYF. In DNA form, the CDR3 reads TGTGCCAGCAGCTTAGAGTGGGGCGAGACCCAGTACTTC. Drawing the rest from reference TRBV11-3 and TRBJ2-5, the complete variable domain is EAGVVQSPRYKIIEKKQPVAFWCNPISGHNTLYWYLQNLGQGPELLIRYENEEAVDDSQLPKDRFSAERLKGVDSTLKIQPAELGDSAVYLCASSLEWGETQYFGPGTRLLVL.